One and the same sample provided the 5 T cell receptor beta chains below, sequenced in a study of shared clonotypes between healthy human individuals. The protocol was immunoSEQ multiplex PCR, while the TCRdb copy is restricted to in-frame clones and leaves out a portion. The table includes 2 million to 2.5 million clones, about 94% detected once. Sequencing was carried out using naive CD4+ T cells sorted from blood. Specified subset: CD45RA+ positively selected. Every receptor here comes from a man aged 18 to 30 in good health.

In DNA, the CDR3 is TGTGCCAGCAGTTACCCACCATCTTTTGTTGAGCAGGGCCTCGAGCAGTACTTC. Translated, it gives CASSYPPSFVEQGLEQYF. The chain links TRBV6-7 to TRBJ2-7; the D gene is possibly TRBD1 (5 bases). TRBV6-7 is reported as an ORF; its role is uncertain. Trimming cost V 2 bases and J 6 bases, with 26 bases left between them. This CDR3 is built from 18 residues.

The chain is built from TRBV7-3 and TRBJ2-3, with TRBD1 identical over 8 bases. With V trimmed by 2 bases and J by 2 bases, 3 bases remained unmatched. Germline CDR1 and CDR2: SGHTA and FQGTGA. This CDR3 spans 15 amino acids. CDR3 region: CASSLRDRSTDTQYF. In DNA form, the CDR3 reads TGTGCCAGCAGCTTACGGGACAGGTCCACAGATACGCAGTATTTT.

The V call is TRBV6-5, the J call TRBJ2-7; TRBD2 matches at 9 bases. The length of the CDR3 is 13 residues. After removal of 6 bases from V and 3 bases from J, the junction contained 3 bases not matched to a gene. Germline V gives CDR1 MNHEY, CDR2 SVGAGI. CDR3 coding DNA: TGTGCCAGCAGCCCGACTAGCGGCTACGAGCAGTACTTC. This translates into CASSPTSGYEQYF.

The CDR3 reads CASSLGGLGEQFF. The CDR3 DNA sequence: TGTGCCAGCAGCTTAGGGGGACTGGGTGAGCAGTTCTTC. The chain combines TRBV7-3 with TRBJ2-1; tentatively, D is TRBD2 (6 bases). CDR3 length equals 13 residues. Per the germline V gene, CDR1 is SGHTA and CDR2 is FQGTGA. V lost 2 bases, J lost 9 bases, and 11 bases lay in between. The full variable domain, in which reference TRBV7-3 and TRBJ2-1 provide the parts outside the CDR3, is GAGVSQTPSNKVTEKGKYVELRCDPISGHTALYWYRQSLGQGPEFLIYFQGTGAADDSGLPNDRFFAVRPEGSVSTLKIQRTERGDSAVYLCASSLGGLGEQFFGPGTRLTVL.

A note on this clone: Other DNA variants within this sample encode the same CDR3. V gene TRBV28 combines with J gene TRBJ2-2, with unresolved D. The CDR3 is 12 residues long. CDR1 and CDR2 (germline): MDHEN, SYDVKM. V was cut by 6 bases and J by 0 bases, with 2 bases left in between. In nucleotides, the CDR3 is TGTGCCAGCAGCCCGAACACCGGGGAGCTGTTTTTT. This encodes CASSPNTGELFF.